The 21 T cell receptor beta chains listed next were all sequenced from one sample in a study of T cells after yellow fever vaccination. MiXCR, applied by TCRdb to the 5' RACE reads, yields one record per CDR3 protein. In the table there are about 170,000 distinct CDR3 sequences, 9.5% to 12% of which are singletons. The sequences come from CD8+ T cells sorted from PBMCs, collected 15 days after the yellow fever booster vaccination. All receptors derive from a man between 18 and 29 years old who received the YFV17D yellow fever vaccine.

V and J are TRBV7-9 and TRBJ1-2; D not resolved. Germline assignment: CDR1 SEHNR and CDR2 FQNEAQ (reference sequence). The germline V and J ends were trimmed by 4 bases and 4 bases, with 10 bases remaining between them. The CDR3 has 13 amino acids. CDR3 sequence: CASSSRPSYGYTF. CDR3 DNA sequence: TGTGCCAGCAGCTCCCGTCCGAGCTATGGCTACACCTTC.

This clonotype was counted a few times. The genes are TRBV19 and TRBJ1-1; no firm D call. The CDR3 contains 15 residues. Germline V gene data show CDR1 as LNHDA and CDR2 as SQIVND (reference sequence). With 6 bases removed from V and 6 bases from J, the gap between germline ends came to 20 bases. CDR3 protein: CASRHDRGLVAEAFF. CDR3 bases: TGTGCCAGTAGACACGACCGAGGCTTGGTCGCTGAAGCTTTCTTT.

This chain connects TRBV4-1 to TRBJ2-3, with TRBD2 identical over 7 bases. The CDR3 has 16 amino acids. Germline CDR1 is MGHRA and CDR2 is YSYEKL. The V and J ends lost 4 bases and 3 bases, in that order; junction bases with no gene match: 10. The CDR3 reads CASSRVLARGTDTQYF. The CDR3 nucleotides are TGCGCCAGCAGCCGAGTTCTAGCGCGGGGGACAGATACGCAGTATTTT.

This clonotype was recorded a few times. The rearrangement links TRBV19 to TRBJ2-7; D not certain. The CDR3 has 12 residues. The V and J ends lost 5 bases and 4 bases respectively, with 9 bases between them. Germline CDR1 and CDR2: LNHDA and SQIVND (reference sequence). The CDR3 here is CASSALGYEQYF. CDR3 sequence (DNA): TGTGCCAGTAGTGCCCTCGGGTACGAGCAGTACTTC.

This clonotype was counted between two and nine times. This chain joins TRBV7-9 and TRBJ2-7; the D call may be TRBD1 or TRBD2 (5 bases each). The CDR3 runs to 15 residues. Deletions cut 4 bases from V and 0 bases from J, with 13 bases between. Germline V gives CDR1 SEHNR, CDR2 FQNEAQ (reference sequence). The CDR3 region has the DNA TGTGCCAGCAGCTCCTTGGGGGTATACTCCTACGAGCAGTACGTC. It codes for CASSSLGVYSYEQYV.

The V gene is TRBV9, the J gene TRBJ2-5, with TRBD2 matching 8 bases. J lost 0 bases, V lost 0 bases, and 13 bases had no gene match. Germline assignment: CDR1 SGDLS and CDR2 YYNGEE. The CDR3 runs to 19 residues. The CDR3 here is CASSVESGWRGVHQETQYF. The DNA for the CDR3 is TGTGCCAGCAGCGTAGAATCGGGGTGGCGGGGGGTTCACCAAGAGACCCAGTACTTC.

The chain combines TRBV4-1 with TRBJ2-1; TRBD1 aligns across 7 bases. The CDR3 consists of 15 residues. V was clipped by 3 bases and J by 1 base; unmatched bases: 3. The germline V gene encodes CDR1 MGHRA and CDR2 YSYEKL. The CDR3 loop is CASSQGRGSYNEQFF. The CDR3 nucleotides read TGCGCCAGCAGCCAGGGCAGGGGGTCCTACAATGAGCAGTTCTTC.

This clonotype was detected a few times. V gene TRBV7-9 combines with J gene TRBJ1-4; D might be TRBD1 (5 bases). CDR1 and CDR2 (germline): SEHNR, FQNEAQ (reference sequence). The CDR3 spans 16 residues. V lost 4 bases, J lost 6 bases, and 18 bases lay in between. The CDR3 here is CASSSAGDRQYEKLFF. CDR3 DNA sequence: TGTGCCAGCAGCTCGGCCGGGGACCGACAATATGAAAAACTGTTTTTT.

This clonotype was recorded at least ten times. The rearrangement links TRBV7-8 to TRBJ1-5; D not resolved. The germline V and J ends were trimmed by 1 base and 0 bases, with 7 bases remaining between them. CDR3 size: 15 residues. CDR1 is SGHVS, CDR2 FQNEAQ, per germline. CDR3 DNA: TGTGCCAGCAGCTTAGGATCGTCTAGCAATCAGCCCCAGCATTTT. This translates into CASSLGSSSNQPQHF.

This clonotype was observed many times. The rearrangement links TRBV9 to TRBJ1-2, with D unresolved. The CDR3 totals 15 residues. The germline gives CDR1 SGDLS, CDR2 YYNGEE. V lost 0 bases to trimming and J lost 8 bases, with 17 bases between them. As DNA, the CDR3 is TGTGCCAGCAGCGTAGCTACCGCAGGACCCGGCGGCTACACCTTC. It is translated as CASSVATAGPGGYTF.

This clonotype turned up a few times. The gene calls are TRBV4-3 and TRBJ2-1; 9 bases line up with TRBD1. V shed 3 bases, J shed 4 bases, and the junction held 4 bases outside the gene matches. This CDR3 spans 15 amino acids. Germline CDR1 LGHNA, CDR2 YSLEER. CDR3 loop: CASSHGTGLYNEQFF. CDR3 coding DNA: TGCGCCAGCAGCCACGGGACAGGGCTTTACAATGAGCAGTTCTTC.

This clonotype was observed a few times. V is TRBV10-3 and J is TRBJ1-6, with D possibly being TRBD1 (5 bases). Germline V gene sequence: CDR1 ENHRY, CDR2 SYGVKD. This CDR3 is built from 14 residues. V dropped 2 bases and J dropped 9 bases, with 11 bases sitting between them. This CDR3 is CAISERGQLSPLHF. The CDR3, as DNA: TGTGCCATCAGTGAGCGCGGACAACTTTCACCCCTCCACTTT.

CDR3 sequence: CASSELDTEDTQYF. The CDR3 DNA follows: TGTGCCAGCAGTGAATTGGATACAGAAGATACGCAGTATTTT. The J gene is TRBJ2-3, the V gene TRBV2; the D is unclear. The CDR3 length is 14 residues. Per germline, CDR1 SNHLY and CDR2 FYNNEI. The V gene lost 2 bases and the J gene lost 5 bases, with 11 bases spanning the gap.

The chain uses TRBV14 and TRBJ2-3, with D possibly called TRBD1 or TRBD2 (6 bases each). Looked up from germline, CDR1 is SGHDN and CDR2 is FVKESK. V dropped 6 bases and J dropped 6 bases, with 16 bases sitting between them. This CDR3 spans 14 amino acids. DNA of the CDR3: TGTGCCAGCAGTCCTTCGGGGGCCACGGATACGCAGTATTTT. This encodes CASSPSGATDTQYF.

The chain is built from TRBV4-2 and TRBJ2-5, with 11 positions matching TRBD2. The V and J ends lost 5 bases and 4 bases, in that order; junction bases with no gene match: 6. The CDR3 covers 15 residues. Germline V gene sequence: CDR1 LGHNA, CDR2 YNFKEQ. CDR3: CASSALAGGSETQYF. DNA for the CDR3: TGTGCCAGCAGCGCCCTAGCGGGGGGCTCAGAGACCCAGTACTTC.

The chain is built from TRBV7-9 and TRBJ2-2; 16 bases match TRBD2. CDR3 size: 20 residues. The V segment lost 2 bases and the J segment 5 bases; nucleotides outside the gene matches: 11. The germline V gene encodes CDR1 SEHNR and CDR2 FQNEAQ (reference sequence). The CDR3 DNA follows: TGTGCCAGCAGCTTACCTCCGGGACTAGCGGGGGGGCTCGTAACCGGGGAGCTGTTTTTT. Its protein is CASSLPPGLAGGLVTGELFF.

In its sample, this clonotype was seen a few times. This rearrangement joins TRBV4-2 to TRBJ2-3; 10 nucleotides line up with TRBD2. Germline V gives CDR1 LGHNA, CDR2 YNFKEQ. The V segment lost 1 base and the J segment 3 bases; nucleotides outside the gene matches: 13. The CDR3 totals 19 residues. CDR3 bases: TGTGCCAGCAGCCAAGCAGCGGGGGGGCCCGTGTACACTACAGATACGCAGTATTTT. Amino acids: CASSQAAGGPVYTTDTQYF.

The gene calls are TRBV20-1 and TRBJ1-3; D remains ambiguous. V shed 2 bases and J shed 4 bases, with 12 bases lying between them. CDR1 and CDR2 (germline): DFQATT, SNEGSKA (reference sequence). CDR3 size: 14 residues. CDR3 sequence reads: CSARTPTQGNTIYF. For the CDR3, the DNA is TGCAGTGCTAGAACACCGACACAAGGAAACACCATATATTTT.

The table lists this clonotype with many counts. The chain recombines TRBV7-2 with TRBJ2-3; TRBD2 aligns across 9 bases. CDR1 and CDR2 from the germline V gene are SGHTA and FQGNSA. The CDR3 consists of 16 residues. V lost 1 base and J lost 5; bases outside the gene matches: 7. The CDR3 is CASSLGAGGLGDTQYF. DNA of the CDR3: TGTGCCAGCAGCTTAGGAGCGGGGGGCCTGGGAGATACGCAGTATTTT.

The V and J genes are TRBV11-2 and TRBJ1-4, with D maybe TRBD1 (6 bases). V lost 5 bases and J 6 bases, leaving 13 bases between the germline ends. Germline values: CDR1 SGHAT, CDR2 FQNNGV. The CDR3 runs 14 residues. CDR3 residues: CASSHFRGYEKLFF. Written as DNA, the CDR3 is TGTGCCAGCAGCCACTTCAGGGGTTATGAAAAACTGTTTTTT.

This clonotype was counted at least ten times. The V gene is TRBV19, the J gene TRBJ2-7, with TRBD2 as a possible D gene (6 bases). V dropped 5 bases and J dropped 6 bases, with 14 bases sitting between them. The V gene's germline CDR1 is LNHDA and CDR2 SQIVND (reference sequence). This CDR3 is 13 amino acids long. The CDR3 DNA follows: TGTGCCAGTAGTGCGCGATCTAGCGCCGAGCAGTACTTC. Amino acids: CASSARSSAEQYF.